A selection of T cell receptor beta chains follows, all from one sample in a study of blood T cells in healthy people across ages. TCRdb independently ran MiXCR on the 5' RACE reads; one entry per CDR3 protein. Of some 800,000 distinct CDR3 sequences detected, more than 40% appear once; the ten largest clones hold around 18%. What was sequenced was blood. The receptors shown here come from a man aged 55 to 70 in good health. Both conserved end residues are part of each CDR3. A row's size may be missing; if present it is once, few, many or a size class.

CASSQDPYNEQFF	TRBJ2-1	TRBV4-3	few
CSARATSGTTSADTQYF	TRBJ2-3	TRBV20-1	.
CASSAQGRGGQPQHF	TRBJ1-5	TRBV2	.
CASSQDQRSYNEQFF	TRBJ2-1	TRBV4-3	many
CSARGQGSSYNSPLHF	TRBJ1-6	TRBV20-1	few
CASRTSGGFNEQYF	.	TRBV5-1	few
CASSQVQGDYGYTF	TRBJ1-2	TRBV4-1	few
CASRAGTATNQPQHF	TRBJ1-5	TRBV2	.
CASSQEGQGWEKLFF	TRBJ1-4	TRBV14	.
CASSSRPDEQYF	TRBJ2-7	TRBV11-2	.
CASSQDLGARYEQYF	TRBJ2-7	TRBV4-3	once
CASSPDDRYGYTF	TRBJ1-2	TRBV18	.
CSATTSGVNTGELFF	TRBJ2-2	TRBV20-1	.
CAGSFPSNQPQHF	TRBJ1-5	TRBV7-2	.
CASRMNYGYTF	TRBJ1-2	TRBV6-2/TRBV6-3	.
CAGRPGTSYEQYF	TRBJ2-7	TRBV10-2	.
CASSSPTDRGLRETQFF	TRBJ2-1	TRBV7-2	.
CASSLMRGTQETQYF	TRBJ2-5	TRBV18	.
CASNEGGKDGYTF	TRBJ1-2	TRBV6-1	few
CASSAAGEDTQYF	TRBJ2-3	TRBV11-3	.
CASSLLEWDRGQETQYF	TRBJ2-5	TRBV7-9	.
CASSTQGSGGQPQHF	TRBJ1-5	TRBV6-2/TRBV6-3	.
CASSTGRSYEQYF	TRBJ2-7	TRBV5-1	many
CSARDSMLGNEQFF	TRBJ2-1	TRBV20-1	.
CAGSDPGAEEQYF	TRBJ2-7	TRBV25-1	.
CASSPTPNSNTGELFF	TRBJ2-2	TRBV11-2	.
CASSLVYGEGTEAFF	TRBJ1-1	TRBV5-5	.
CSARRGGQYEQYF	TRBJ2-7	TRBV20-1	many
CAIRTGTHNEQFF	TRBJ2-1	TRBV10-3	many
CASSFKWGSPHEQYF	TRBJ2-7	TRBV28	.
CASSHATGVGSYEQYF	TRBJ2-7	TRBV9	few
CAWSVKAVAGGAANYEQYF	TRBJ2-7	TRBV30	.
CSASRANLNTEAFF	TRBJ1-1	TRBV20-1	.
CASSAYCEQYF	TRBJ2-7	TRBV2	.
CASRPTGIETQYF	TRBJ2-5	TRBV12-3/TRBV12-4	.
CASSSSDRGGSNQPQHF	TRBJ1-5	TRBV7-9	.
CIRGAGEDYEQFF	TRBJ2-1	TRBV20-1	.
CASSSDSTDTQYF	TRBJ2-3	TRBV12-3/TRBV12-4	.
CASGRREVTQYF	.	TRBV11-2	.
CASMRSHEETQYF	TRBJ2-5	TRBV5-1	.
CASSQEGTVMNTEAFF	TRBJ1-1	TRBV3-1	few
CASSPRRDSQEIQFF	TRBJ2-1	TRBV11-2	.
CASTVRWSGGTISTDTQYF	TRBJ2-3	TRBV5-1	.
CASSVLKGQETQYF	TRBJ2-5	TRBV11-2	.
CASSSRGATNEKLFF	TRBJ1-4	TRBV7-2	.
CASSLEGTQYF	TRBJ2-5	TRBV5-1	many
CASSYGGAYMYEQFF	TRBJ2-1	TRBV6-6	few
CASGKGGSYNEQFF	TRBJ2-1	TRBV2	.